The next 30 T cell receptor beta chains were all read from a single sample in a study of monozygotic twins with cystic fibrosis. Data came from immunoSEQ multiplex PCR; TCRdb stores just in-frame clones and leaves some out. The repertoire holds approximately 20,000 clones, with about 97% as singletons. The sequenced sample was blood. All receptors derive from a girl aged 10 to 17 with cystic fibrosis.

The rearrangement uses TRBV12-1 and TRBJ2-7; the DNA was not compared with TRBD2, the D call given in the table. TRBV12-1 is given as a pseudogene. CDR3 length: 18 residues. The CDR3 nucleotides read TGTGCCAGCAGCTTCCAAGGCTCAAGCGTGCGGGGCCAAGACGAGCAGTACGTC. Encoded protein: CASSFQGSSVRGQDEQYV.

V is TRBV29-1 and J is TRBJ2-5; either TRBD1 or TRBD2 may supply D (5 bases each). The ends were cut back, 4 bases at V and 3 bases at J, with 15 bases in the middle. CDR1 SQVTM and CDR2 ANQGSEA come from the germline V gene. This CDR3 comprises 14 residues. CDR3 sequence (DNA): TGCAGCGTTGCAATGGGACGGACGAAAGAGACCCAGTACTTC. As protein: CSVAMGRTKETQYF.

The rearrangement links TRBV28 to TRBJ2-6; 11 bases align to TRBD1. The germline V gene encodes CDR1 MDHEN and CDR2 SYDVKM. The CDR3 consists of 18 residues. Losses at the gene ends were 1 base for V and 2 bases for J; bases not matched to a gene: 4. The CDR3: CASSLLGQGVTGANVLTF. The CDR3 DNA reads TGTGCCAGCAGTTTATTGGGACAGGGGGTAACTGGGGCCAACGTCCTGACTTTC.

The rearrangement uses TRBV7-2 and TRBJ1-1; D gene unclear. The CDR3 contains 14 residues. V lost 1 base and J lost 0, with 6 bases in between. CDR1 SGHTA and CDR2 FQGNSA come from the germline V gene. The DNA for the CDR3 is TGTGCCAGCAGCTTAGTCGGGTTGAACACTGAAGCTTTCTTT. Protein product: CASSLVGLNTEAFF.

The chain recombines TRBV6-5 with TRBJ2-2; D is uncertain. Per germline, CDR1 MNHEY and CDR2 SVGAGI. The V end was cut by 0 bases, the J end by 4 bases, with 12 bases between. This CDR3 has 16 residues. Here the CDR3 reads CASSYSGMLGTGELFF. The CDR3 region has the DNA TGTGCCAGCAGTTACTCAGGGATGTTGGGCACCGGGGAGCTGTTTTTT.

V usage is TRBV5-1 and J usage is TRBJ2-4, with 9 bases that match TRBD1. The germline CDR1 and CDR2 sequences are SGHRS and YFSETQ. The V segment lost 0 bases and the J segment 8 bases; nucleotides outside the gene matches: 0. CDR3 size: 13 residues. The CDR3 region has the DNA TGCGCCAGCAGCTTGGGGACAGGGGACATTCAGTACTTC. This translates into CASSLGTGDIQYF.

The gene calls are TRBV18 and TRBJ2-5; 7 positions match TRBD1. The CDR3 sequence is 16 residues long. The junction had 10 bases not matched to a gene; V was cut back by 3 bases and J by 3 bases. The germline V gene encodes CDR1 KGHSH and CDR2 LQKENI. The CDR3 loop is CASSPQGGQNKETQYF. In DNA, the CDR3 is TGTGCCAGCTCACCTCAAGGGGGACAGAATAAAGAGACCCAGTACTTC.

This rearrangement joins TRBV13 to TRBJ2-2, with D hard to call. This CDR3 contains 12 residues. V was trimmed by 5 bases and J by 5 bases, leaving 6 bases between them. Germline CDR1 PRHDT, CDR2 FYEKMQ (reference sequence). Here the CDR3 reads CASSPMTGELFF. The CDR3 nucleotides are TGTGCCAGCAGCCCGATGACCGGGGAGCTGTTTTTT.

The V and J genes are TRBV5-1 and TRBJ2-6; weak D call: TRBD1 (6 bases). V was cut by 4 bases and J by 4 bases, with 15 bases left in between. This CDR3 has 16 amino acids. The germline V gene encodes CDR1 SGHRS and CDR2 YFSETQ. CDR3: CASSPRGSSGANVLTF. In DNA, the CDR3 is TGCGCCAGCAGCCCCAGGGGTTCCTCCGGGGCCAACGTCCTGACTTTC.

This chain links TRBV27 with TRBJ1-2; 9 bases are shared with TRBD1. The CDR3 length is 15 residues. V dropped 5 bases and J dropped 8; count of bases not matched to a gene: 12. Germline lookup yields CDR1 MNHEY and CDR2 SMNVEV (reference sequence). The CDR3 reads CASSPADRGAAGYTF. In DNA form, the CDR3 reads TGTGCCAGCAGTCCAGCGGACAGGGGAGCGGCGGGCTACACCTTC.

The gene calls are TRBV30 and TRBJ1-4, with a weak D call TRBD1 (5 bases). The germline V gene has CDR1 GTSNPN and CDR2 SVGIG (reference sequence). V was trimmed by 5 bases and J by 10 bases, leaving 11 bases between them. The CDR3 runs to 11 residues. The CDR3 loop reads CAWAHGGKLFF. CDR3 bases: TGTGCCTGGGCGCATGGGGGAAAACTGTTTTTT.

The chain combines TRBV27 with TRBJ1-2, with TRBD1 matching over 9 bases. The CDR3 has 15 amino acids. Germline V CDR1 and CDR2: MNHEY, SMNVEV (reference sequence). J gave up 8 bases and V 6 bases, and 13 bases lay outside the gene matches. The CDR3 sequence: CASSPEGQGSKGYTF. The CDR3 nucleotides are TGTGCCAGCAGCCCCGAGGGACAGGGATCAAAGGGCTACACCTTC.

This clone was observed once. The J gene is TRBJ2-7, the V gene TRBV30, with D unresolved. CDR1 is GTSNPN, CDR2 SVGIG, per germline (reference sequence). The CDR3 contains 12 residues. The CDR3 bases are TGTGCGTCCAAGCGCAGCTCCTACGAGCAGTACTTC. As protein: CASKRSSYEQYF.

The CDR3, as DNA: TGTGCCAGCAGTTTCACGGGGGGAAAGGGGGGCTCCTACGAGCAGTACTTC. It encodes CASSFTGGKGGSYEQYF. The chain couples TRBV27 to TRBJ2-7; tentative D call: TRBD2 (7 bases). Germline V gene sequence: CDR1 MNHEY, CDR2 SMNVEV (reference sequence). Trimming removed 3 bases from V and 0 bases from J, with 18 bases in between. CDR3 length equals 17 residues.

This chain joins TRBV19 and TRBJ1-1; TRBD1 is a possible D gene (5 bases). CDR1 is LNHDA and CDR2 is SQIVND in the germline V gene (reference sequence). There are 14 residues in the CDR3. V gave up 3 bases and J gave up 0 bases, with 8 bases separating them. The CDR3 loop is CASSMTVMNTEAFF. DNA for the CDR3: TGTGCCAGTAGTATGACAGTCATGAACACTGAAGCTTTCTTT.

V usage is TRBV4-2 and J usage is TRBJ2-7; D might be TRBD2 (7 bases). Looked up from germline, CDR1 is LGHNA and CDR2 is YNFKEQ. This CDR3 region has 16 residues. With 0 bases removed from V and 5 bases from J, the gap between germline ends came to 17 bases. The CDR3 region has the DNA TGTGCCAGCAGCCAAGATTGGGGGGGCGCGGGTGACGAGCAGTACTTC. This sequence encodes CASSQDWGGAGDEQYF.

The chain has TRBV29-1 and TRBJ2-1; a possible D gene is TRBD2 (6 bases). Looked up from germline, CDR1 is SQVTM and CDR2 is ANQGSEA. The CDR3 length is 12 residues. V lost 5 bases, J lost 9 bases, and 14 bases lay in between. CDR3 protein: CSVPAVGGEQFF. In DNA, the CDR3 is TGCAGCGTTCCGGCGGTGGGGGGTGAGCAGTTCTTC.

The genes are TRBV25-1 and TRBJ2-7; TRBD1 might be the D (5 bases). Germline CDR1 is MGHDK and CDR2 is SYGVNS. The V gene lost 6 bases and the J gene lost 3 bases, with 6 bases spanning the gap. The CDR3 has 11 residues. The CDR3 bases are TGTGCCAGCAGCCAGGGCTACGAGCAGTACTTC. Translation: CASSQGYEQYF.

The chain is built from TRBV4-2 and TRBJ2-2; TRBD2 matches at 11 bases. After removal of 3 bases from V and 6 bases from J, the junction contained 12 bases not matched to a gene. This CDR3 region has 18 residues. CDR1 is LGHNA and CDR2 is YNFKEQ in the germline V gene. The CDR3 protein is CASSQRTSGFPPPGELFF. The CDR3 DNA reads TGTGCCAGCAGCCAGAGGACTAGCGGGTTTCCTCCCCCCGGGGAGCTGTTTTTT.

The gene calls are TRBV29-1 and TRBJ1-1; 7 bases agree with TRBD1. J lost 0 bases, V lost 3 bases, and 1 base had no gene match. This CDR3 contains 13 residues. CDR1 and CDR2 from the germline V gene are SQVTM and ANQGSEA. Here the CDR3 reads CSVETGLNTEAFF. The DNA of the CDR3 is TGCAGCGTTGAGACAGGGCTGAACACTGAAGCTTTCTTT.

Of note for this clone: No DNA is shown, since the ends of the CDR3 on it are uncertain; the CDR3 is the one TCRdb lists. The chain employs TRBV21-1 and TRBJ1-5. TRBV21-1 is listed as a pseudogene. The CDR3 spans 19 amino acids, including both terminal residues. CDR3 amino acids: CASSKEGGLVGAGNQPQHF.

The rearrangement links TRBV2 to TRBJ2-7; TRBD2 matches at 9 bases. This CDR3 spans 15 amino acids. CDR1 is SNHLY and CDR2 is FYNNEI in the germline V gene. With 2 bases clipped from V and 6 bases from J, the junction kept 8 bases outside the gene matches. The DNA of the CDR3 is TGTGCCAGCAGTGAAAAAGGAGCGGGAGGTCGCGAGCAGTACGTC. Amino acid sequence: CASSEKGAGGREQYV.

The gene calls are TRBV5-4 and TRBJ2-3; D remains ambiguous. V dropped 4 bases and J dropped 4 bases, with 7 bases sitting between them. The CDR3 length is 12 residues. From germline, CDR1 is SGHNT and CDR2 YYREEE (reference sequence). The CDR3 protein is CASSPQADTQYF. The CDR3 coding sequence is TGTGCCAGCAGCCCGCAAGCAGATACGCAGTATTTT.

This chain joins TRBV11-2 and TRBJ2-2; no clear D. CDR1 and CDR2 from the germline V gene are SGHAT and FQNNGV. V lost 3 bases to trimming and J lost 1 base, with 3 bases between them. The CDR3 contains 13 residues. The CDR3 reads CASSFLNTGELFF. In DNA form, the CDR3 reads TGTGCCAGCAGCTTCTTGAACACCGGGGAGCTGTTTTTT.

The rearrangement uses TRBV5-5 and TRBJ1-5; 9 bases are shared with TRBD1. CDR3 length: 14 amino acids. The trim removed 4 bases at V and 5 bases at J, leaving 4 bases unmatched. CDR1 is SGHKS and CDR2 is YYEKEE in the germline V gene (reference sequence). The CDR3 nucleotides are TGTGCCAGCAGCCGGGACAGGGTCGATCAGCCCCAGCATTTT. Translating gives CASSRDRVDQPQHF.

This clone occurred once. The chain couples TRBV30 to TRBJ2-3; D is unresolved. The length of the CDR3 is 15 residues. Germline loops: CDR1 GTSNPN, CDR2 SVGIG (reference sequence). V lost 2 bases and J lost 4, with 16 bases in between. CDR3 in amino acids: CAWSSTGRWADTQYF. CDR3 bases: TGTGCCTGGAGTTCCACGGGTCGGTGGGCAGATACGCAGTATTTT.

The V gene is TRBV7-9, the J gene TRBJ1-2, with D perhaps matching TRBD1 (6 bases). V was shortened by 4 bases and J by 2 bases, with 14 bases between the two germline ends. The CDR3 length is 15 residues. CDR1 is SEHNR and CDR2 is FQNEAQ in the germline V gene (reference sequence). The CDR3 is CASSWGQSPNYGYTF. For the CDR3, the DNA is TGTGCCAGCAGCTGGGGACAAAGTCCCAACTATGGCTACACCTTC. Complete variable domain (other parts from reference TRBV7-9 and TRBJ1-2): DTGVSQNPRHKITKRGQNVTFRCDPISEHNRLYWYRQTLGQGPEFLTYFQNEAQLEKSRLLSDRFSAERPKGSFSTLEIQRTEQGDSAMYLCASSWGQSPNYGYTFGSGTRLTVV.

Written as DNA, the CDR3 is TGTGCCAGCAGTTCCGGGCCCCTCTCTGGAAACACCATATATTTT. This gives the protein CASSSGPLSGNTIYF. This rearrangement joins TRBV5-6 to TRBJ1-3, with D unresolved. V gave up 5 bases and J gave up 0 bases, with 12 bases separating them. Germline V lookup: CDR1 SGHDT, CDR2 YYEEEE. This CDR3 region has 15 residues.

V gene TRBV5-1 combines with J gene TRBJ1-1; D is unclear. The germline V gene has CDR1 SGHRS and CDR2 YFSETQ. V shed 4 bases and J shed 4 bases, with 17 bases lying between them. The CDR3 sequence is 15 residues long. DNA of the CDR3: TGCGCCAGCAGCCTTGATAGGTCGGGCGGCACTGAAGCTTTCTTT. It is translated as CASSLDRSGGTEAFF.

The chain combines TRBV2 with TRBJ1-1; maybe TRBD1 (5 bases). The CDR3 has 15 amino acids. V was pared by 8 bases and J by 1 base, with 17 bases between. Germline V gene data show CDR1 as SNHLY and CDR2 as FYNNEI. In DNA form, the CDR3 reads TGTGCCAGCTCTTTCGGGGGAAGGACGAACACTGAAGCTTTCTTT. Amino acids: CASSFGGRTNTEAFF. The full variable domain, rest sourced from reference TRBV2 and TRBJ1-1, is EPEVTQTPSHQVTQMGQEVILRCVPISNHLYFYWYRQILGQKVEFLVSFYNNEISEKSEIFDDQFSVERPDGSNFTLKIRSTKLEDSAMYFCASSFGGRTNTEAFFGQGTRLTVV.